A single sample is the source of the 3 T cell receptor beta chains below, sequenced in a study of PD-1 blockade in classical Hodgkin lymphoma. The table came from immunoSEQ multiplex PCR; TCRdb's copy has only in-frame clones and leaves some out. The sample shows about 26,000 clones, roughly 62% of them seen only once. Every one of the patients relapsed after autologous stem cell transplantation (brentuximab vedotin exposure was variable). This specimen consisted of peripheral blood mononuclear cells (PBMCs), obtained before the second cycle of nivolumab. These receptor sequences come from a human donor with classical Hodgkin lymphoma.

CDR3 coding DNA: TGTGCCAGCAGTTTTAGTGGGACGATAAACATTCAGTACTTC. Protein product: CASSFSGTINIQYF. The V gene is TRBV28, the J gene TRBJ2-4, with D perhaps matching TRBD1 or TRBD2 (5 bases each). V was shortened by 3 bases and J by 6 bases, with 12 bases between the two germline ends. The CDR3 length is 14 residues. The germline V gene has CDR1 MDHEN and CDR2 SYDVKM.

This chain joins TRBV5-1 and TRBJ2-3; 14 nucleotides line up with TRBD2. V was pared by 2 bases and J by 6 bases, with 8 bases of the junction left unmatched. Germline V gene data show CDR1 as SGHRS and CDR2 as YFSETQ. The CDR3 loop spans 17 amino acids. CDR3 amino acids: CASSFFMGLAGADTQYF. The CDR3 bases are TGCGCCAGCAGCTTCTTTATGGGACTAGCGGGAGCCGATACGCAGTATTTT. Complete variable domain (other parts from reference TRBV5-1 and TRBJ2-3): KAGVTQTPRYLIKTRGQQVTLSCSPISGHRSVSWYQQTPGQGLQFLFEYFSETQRNKGNFPGRFSGRQFSNSRSEMNVSTLELGDSALYLCASSFFMGLAGADTQYFGPGTRLTVL.

The rearrangement joins TRBV7-2 to TRBJ2-1, with no clear D. V was shortened by 0 bases and J by 4 bases, with 7 bases between the two germline ends. Germline loops: CDR1 SGHTA, CDR2 FQGNSA. This CDR3 spans 14 amino acids. For the CDR3, the DNA is TGTGCCAGCAGCTTAGCAGGCAGATACAATGAGCAGTTCTTC. Translation gives CASSLAGRYNEQFF.